The 17 T cell receptor beta chains listed next were all sequenced from one sample in a study of post-analysis software for immune sequencing data. The study's findings and limits: Patients carried five TRBV segments more frequently than controls did, and TRBV5-6, TRBV5-1 and TRBV20-1 were among them.

Their antigen targets remain unknown. TCR beta cDNA libraries included unique molecular identifiers. TCRdb called the PCR reads again in MiXCR, with one record for every CDR3 protein. Seen here are about 770,000 distinct CDR3 sequences, 46% observed once, and the top ten hold roughly 4.5%. The sequenced material came from blood. These TCRs come from a girl aged 5-17 years with multiple sclerosis.

The J gene is TRBJ2-1, the V gene TRBV20-1, with TRBD2 matching over 9 bases. CDR3 length equals 14 residues. Looked up from germline, CDR1 is DFQATT and CDR2 is SNEGSKA (reference sequence). The V segment lost 3 bases and the J segment 5 bases; nucleotides outside the gene matches: 5. CDR3 amino acids: CSASSGRVHNEQFF. The CDR3 DNA follows: TGCAGTGCTAGTAGCGGGAGAGTCCACAATGAGCAGTTCTTC.

This CDR3 is CSVEGETGPNEQFF. CDR3 nucleotide sequence: TGCAGCGTTGAAGGGGAGACAGGGCCCAATGAGCAGTTCTTC. This sequence joins TRBV29-1 and TRBJ2-1, with 7 bases matching TRBD1. CDR1 and CDR2 from the germline V gene are SQVTM and ANQGSEA. V shed 1 base, J shed 6 bases, and the junction held 6 bases outside the gene matches. CDR3 size: 14 residues.

There are a few counts of this clonotype. V usage is TRBV6-5 and J usage is TRBJ2-1, with 8 bases aligning to TRBD2. The CDR3 totals 14 residues. The germline gives CDR1 MNHEY, CDR2 SVGAGI. V shed 7 bases and J 7 bases; nucleotides not matched to a gene: 9. The CDR3 DNA reads as TGTGCCAGCAACCGAGCGGGAGTGGTGAATGAGCAGTTCTTC. This encodes CASNRAGVVNEQFF.

The rearrangement joins TRBV29-1 to TRBJ1-2; no clear D gene. The CDR3 has 15 residues. V gave up 1 base and J gave up 8 bases, with 20 bases separating them. From germline, CDR1 is SQVTM and CDR2 ANQGSEA. CDR3 DNA sequence: TGCAGCGTTGAAGGCCCGGAAGGGTCCCGTATAGGCTACACCTTC. It yields the protein CSVEGPEGSRIGYTF.

The chain is built from TRBV29-1 and TRBJ2-6, with D perhaps TRBD1 or TRBD2 (5 bases each). Germline V gene sequence: CDR1 SQVTM, CDR2 ANQGSEA. The CDR3 contains 16 residues. Trimming left V 3 bases short and J 1 base short, with 13 bases between. CDR3 DNA: TGCAGCGTTGATGGGGACCCAGGGTCTGGGGCCAACGTCCTGACTTTC. It yields the protein CSVDGDPGSGANVLTF.

About this clonotype itself: A much more abundant neighbour one base away suggests this may be a read error. The gene calls are TRBV12-3 or TRBV12-4 and TRBJ2-7; no clear D gene. CDR3 length equals 13 residues. V lost 3 bases and J 2 bases, leaving 8 bases between the germline ends. The DNA of the CDR3 is TGTGCCAGCAGTTTTGGAAAAACCTACGAGCAGTACTTC. This gives the protein CASSFGKTYEQYF.

Remarks on this clonotype: At one end, the junction sequence differs from germline, possibly due to a read error. The chain joins TRBV12-3 or TRBV12-4 to TRBJ2-7; 9 bases are a match to TRBD1. This CDR3 has 16 residues. CDR3 sequence reads: CANSLSGTGRPYEQYF. In nucleotides, the CDR3 is TGTGCCAACAGTTTATCCGGGACAGGGAGACCCTACGAGCAGTACTTC.

This sequence joins TRBV27 and TRBJ1-5; unclear D gene. V gave up 2 bases and J gave up 3 bases, with 8 bases separating them. Germline assignment: CDR1 MNHEY and CDR2 SMNVEV (reference sequence). The CDR3 consists of 14 residues. CDR3 sequence (DNA): TGTGCCAGCAGTTTAGGCCGGGACAATCAGCCCCAGCATTTT. This encodes CASSLGRDNQPQHF.

This clonotype was recorded a few times. This chain connects TRBV20-1 to TRBJ2-3; TRBD2 aligns across 7 bases. With V trimmed by 6 bases and J by 2 bases, 11 bases remained unmatched. Germline V gives CDR1 DFQATT, CDR2 SNEGSKA (reference sequence). The CDR3 is 15 residues long. The CDR3 loop is CSAPRTSVSTDTQYF. DNA of the CDR3: TGCAGTGCCCCCCGAACTAGCGTCTCCACAGATACGCAGTATTTT.

The chain couples TRBV5-1 to TRBJ2-5; 10 nucleotides match TRBD1. The CDR3 totals 16 residues. The trim removed 7 bases at V and 4 bases at J, leaving 13 bases unmatched. Germline-derived CDR1 and CDR2 are SGHRS and YFSETQ. DNA for the CDR3: TGCGCCAGCGCACCCGGGACAGGGGCCGTTGGAGAGACCCAGTACTTC. This encodes CASAPGTGAVGETQYF.

This sequence joins TRBV12-3 or TRBV12-4 and TRBJ2-3; 9 positions agree with TRBD2. Unmatched junction bases numbered 6, after V lost 3 bases and J lost 2 bases. This CDR3 contains 16 residues. The CDR3 bases are TGTGCCAGCAGTTTTTGGCTAGCGGGAAACACAGATACGCAGTATTTT. It encodes CASSFWLAGNTDTQYF.

The V and J genes are TRBV5-1 and TRBJ2-5, with 7 nucleotides matching TRBD1. The length of the CDR3 is 15 residues. Germline lookup yields CDR1 SGHRS and CDR2 YFSETQ. V trimming: 4 bases; J trimming: 5 bases; junction bases outside the gene matches: 11. The CDR3 sequence is CASSQHRQGRETQYF. The CDR3 nucleotides are TGCGCCAGCAGCCAGCACAGACAGGGACGGGAGACCCAGTACTTC.

As to this clonotype: Mismatch with germline at one junction end may stem from a read error. This sequence joins TRBV12-3 or TRBV12-4 and TRBJ1-1; 9 bases align to TRBD1. The CDR3 contains 16 residues. In DNA, the CDR3 is TGTGCTAGCAGTTACCGGGACAGGGCGACGAACACTGAAGCTTTCTTT. It is translated as CASSYRDRATNTEAFF.

The chain links TRBV12-3 or TRBV12-4 to TRBJ1-1; D is ambiguous. This CDR3 has 13 amino acids. V was cut by 4 bases and J by 1 base, with 7 bases left in between. CDR3 coding DNA: TGTGCCAGCAGTTGGGCACCGAACACTGAAGCTTTCTTT. This translates into CASSWAPNTEAFF.

This clonotype was seen a few times. This chain joins TRBV4-1 and TRBJ1-4; 8 bases map to TRBD1. The CDR3 spans 15 residues. V was pared by 2 bases and J by 6 bases, with 5 bases of the junction left unmatched. Germline-derived CDR1 and CDR2 are MGHRA and YSYEKL. The CDR3 DNA sequence: TGCGCCAGCAGCCAACTCGGACAGGGTGATGAAAAACTGTTTTTT. Its protein is CASSQLGQGDEKLFF.

The chain uses TRBV7-2 and TRBJ2-7, with a weak D call TRBD2 (5 bases). With 5 bases removed from V and 4 bases from J, the gap between germline ends came to 15 bases. In germline, CDR1 is SGHTA, CDR2 FQGNSA. CDR3 length equals 14 residues. CDR3 amino acids: CASSPPEAVYEQYF. Written as DNA, the CDR3 is TGTGCCAGCAGCCCACCGGAGGCGGTTTACGAGCAGTACTTC.

DNA of the CDR3: TGTGCCAGCAGCCCTATCGGGATAGGGGATACGCAGTATTTT. This gives the protein CASSPIGIGDTQYF. The chain uses TRBV7-2 and TRBJ2-3; a possible D gene is TRBD2 (5 bases). The V end was cut by 5 bases, the J end by 6 bases, with 15 bases between. Germline lookup yields CDR1 SGHTA and CDR2 FQGNSA. There are 14 residues in the CDR3.